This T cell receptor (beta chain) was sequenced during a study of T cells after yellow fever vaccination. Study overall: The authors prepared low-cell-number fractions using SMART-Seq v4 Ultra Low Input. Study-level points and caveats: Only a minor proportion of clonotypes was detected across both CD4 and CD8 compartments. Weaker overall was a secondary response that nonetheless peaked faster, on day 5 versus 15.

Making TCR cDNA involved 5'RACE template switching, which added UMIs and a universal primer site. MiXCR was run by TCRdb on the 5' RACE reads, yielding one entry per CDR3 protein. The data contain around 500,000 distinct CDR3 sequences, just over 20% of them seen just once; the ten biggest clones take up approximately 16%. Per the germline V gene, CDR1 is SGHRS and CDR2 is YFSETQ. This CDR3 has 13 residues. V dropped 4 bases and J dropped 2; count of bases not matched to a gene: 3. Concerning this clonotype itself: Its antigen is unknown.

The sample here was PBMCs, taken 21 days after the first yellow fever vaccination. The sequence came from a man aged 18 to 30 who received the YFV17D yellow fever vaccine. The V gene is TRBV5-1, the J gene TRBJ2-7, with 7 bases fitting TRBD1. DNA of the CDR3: TGCGCCAGCAGCGACGACAGGGCCTACGAGCAGTACTTC. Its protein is CASSDDRAYEQYF. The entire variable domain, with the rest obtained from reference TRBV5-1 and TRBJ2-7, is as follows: KAGVTQTPRYLIKTRGQQVTLSCSPISGHRSVSWYQQTPGQGLQFLFEYFSETQRNKGNFPGRFSGRQFSNSRSEMNVSTLELGDSALYLCASSDDRAYEQYFGPGTRLTVT.